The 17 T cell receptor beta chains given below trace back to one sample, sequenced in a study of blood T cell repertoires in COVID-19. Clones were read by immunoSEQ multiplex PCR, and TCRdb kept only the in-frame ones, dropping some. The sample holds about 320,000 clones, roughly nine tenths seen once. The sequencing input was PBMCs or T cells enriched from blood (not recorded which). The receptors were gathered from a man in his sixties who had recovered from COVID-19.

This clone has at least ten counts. The DNA of the CDR3 is TGTGCCAGCTCTCTCGGACAGGGGTCGGGAGAGCAGTACTTC. It yields the protein CASSLGQGSGEQYF. The V call is TRBV18, the J call TRBJ2-7; 9 bases align to TRBD1. CDR1 KGHSH and CDR2 LQKENI come from the germline V gene. The CDR3 loop spans 14 amino acids. Trimming took 6 bases from V and 7 from J; bases not matched to a gene: 10.

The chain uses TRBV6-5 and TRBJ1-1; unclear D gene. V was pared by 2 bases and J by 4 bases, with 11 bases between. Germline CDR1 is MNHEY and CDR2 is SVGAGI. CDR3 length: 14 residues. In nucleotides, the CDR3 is TGTGCCAGCAGTTACACCCTCACGCGCACTGAAGCTTTCTTT. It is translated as CASSYTLTRTEAFF.

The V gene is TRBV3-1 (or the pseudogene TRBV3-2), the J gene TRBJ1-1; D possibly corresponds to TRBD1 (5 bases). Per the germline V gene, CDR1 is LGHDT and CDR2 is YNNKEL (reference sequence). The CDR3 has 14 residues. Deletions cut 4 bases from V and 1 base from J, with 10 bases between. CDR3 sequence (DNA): TGTGCCAGCAGCCTCTGGACACAGAACACTGAAGCTTTCTTT. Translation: CASSLWTQNTEAFF.

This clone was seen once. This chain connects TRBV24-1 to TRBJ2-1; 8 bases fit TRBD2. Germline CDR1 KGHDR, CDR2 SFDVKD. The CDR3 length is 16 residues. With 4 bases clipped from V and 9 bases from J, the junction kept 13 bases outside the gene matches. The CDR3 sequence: CATSDHASTGGGEQFF. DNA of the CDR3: TGTGCCACCAGTGACCACGCCTCAACGGGAGGGGGTGAGCAGTTCTTC.

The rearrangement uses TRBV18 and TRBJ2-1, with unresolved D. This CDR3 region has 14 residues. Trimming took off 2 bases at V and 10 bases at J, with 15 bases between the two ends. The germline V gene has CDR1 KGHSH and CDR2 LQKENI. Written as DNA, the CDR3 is TGTGCCAGCTCACCAACTACTGGTTTTATAGAGCAGTTCTTC. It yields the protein CASSPTTGFIEQFF.

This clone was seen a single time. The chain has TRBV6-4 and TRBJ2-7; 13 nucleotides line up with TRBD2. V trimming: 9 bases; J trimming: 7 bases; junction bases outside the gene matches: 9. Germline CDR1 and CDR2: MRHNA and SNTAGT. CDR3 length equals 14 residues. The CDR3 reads CARGTSGMRSEQYF. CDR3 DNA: TGTGCCAGGGGGACTAGCGGGATGAGGAGTGAGCAGTACTTC.

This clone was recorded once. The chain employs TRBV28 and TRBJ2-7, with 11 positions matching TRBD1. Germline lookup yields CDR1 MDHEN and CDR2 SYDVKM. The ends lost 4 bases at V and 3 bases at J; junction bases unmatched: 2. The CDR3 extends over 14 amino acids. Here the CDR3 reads CASSSGTGGYEQYF. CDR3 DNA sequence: TGTGCCAGCAGTTCCGGGACAGGGGGCTACGAGCAGTACTTC.

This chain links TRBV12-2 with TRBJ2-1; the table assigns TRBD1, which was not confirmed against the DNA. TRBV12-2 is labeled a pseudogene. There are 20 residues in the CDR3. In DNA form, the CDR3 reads TGTGCAAGTCGCTTAGCCAGGGGGGAACTGGCGGCGAGCTCCTACAATGAGCAGTTCTTC. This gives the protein CASRLARGELAASSYNEQFF.

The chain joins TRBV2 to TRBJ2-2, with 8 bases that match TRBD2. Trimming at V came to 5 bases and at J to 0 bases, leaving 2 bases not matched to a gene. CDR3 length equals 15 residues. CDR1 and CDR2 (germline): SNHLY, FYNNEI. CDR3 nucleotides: TGTGCCAGCAGTTCACTAGCGGCGAACACCGGGGAGCTGTTTTTT. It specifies CASSSLAANTGELFF.

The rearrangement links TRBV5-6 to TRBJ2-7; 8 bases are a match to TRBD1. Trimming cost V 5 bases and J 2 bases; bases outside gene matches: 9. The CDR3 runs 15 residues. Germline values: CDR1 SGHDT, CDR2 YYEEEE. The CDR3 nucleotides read TGTGCCAGCAGGAATACGGGGACAGGAACCTACGAGCAGTACTTC. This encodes CASRNTGTGTYEQYF.

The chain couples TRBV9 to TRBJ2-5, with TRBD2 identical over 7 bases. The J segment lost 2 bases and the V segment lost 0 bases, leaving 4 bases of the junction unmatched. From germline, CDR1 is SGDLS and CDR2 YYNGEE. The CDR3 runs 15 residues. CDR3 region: CASSVGEGPQETQYF. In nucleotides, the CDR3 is TGTGCCAGCAGCGTAGGGGAGGGTCCACAAGAGACCCAGTACTTC. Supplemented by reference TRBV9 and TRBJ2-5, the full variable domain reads DSGVTQTPKHLITATGQRVTLRCSPRSGDLSVYWYQQSLDQGLQFLIQYYNGEERAKGNILERFSAQQFPDLHSELNLSSLELGDSALYFCASSVGEGPQETQYFGPGTRLLVL.

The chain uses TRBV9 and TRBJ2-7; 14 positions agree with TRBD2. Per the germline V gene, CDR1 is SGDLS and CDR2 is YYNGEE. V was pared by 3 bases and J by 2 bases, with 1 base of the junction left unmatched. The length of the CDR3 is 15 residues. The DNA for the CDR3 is TGTGCCAGCAGCGGGGGACTAGCGGGAGCCTACGAGCAGTACTTC. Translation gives CASSGGLAGAYEQYF.

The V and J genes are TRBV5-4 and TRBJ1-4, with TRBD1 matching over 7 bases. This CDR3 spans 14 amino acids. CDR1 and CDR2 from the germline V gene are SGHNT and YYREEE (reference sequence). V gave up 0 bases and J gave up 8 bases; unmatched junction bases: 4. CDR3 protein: CASSLGTGDEKLFF. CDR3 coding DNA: TGTGCCAGCAGCTTGGGGACAGGAGACGAAAAACTGTTTTTT.

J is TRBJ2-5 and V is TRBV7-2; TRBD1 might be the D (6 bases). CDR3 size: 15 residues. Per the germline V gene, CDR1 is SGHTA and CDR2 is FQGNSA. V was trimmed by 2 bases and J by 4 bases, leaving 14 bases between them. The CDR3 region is CASSLTHTGRETQYF. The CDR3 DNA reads TGTGCCAGCAGCTTAACCCACACAGGGCGAGAGACCCAGTACTTC.

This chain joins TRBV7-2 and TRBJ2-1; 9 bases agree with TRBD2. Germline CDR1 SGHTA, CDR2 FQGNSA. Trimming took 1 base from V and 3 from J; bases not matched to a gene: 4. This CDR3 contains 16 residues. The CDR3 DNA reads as TGTGCCAGCAGCTTAGTTGGTAGCGGGAGCTACAATGAGCAGTTCTTC. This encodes CASSLVGSGSYNEQFF.

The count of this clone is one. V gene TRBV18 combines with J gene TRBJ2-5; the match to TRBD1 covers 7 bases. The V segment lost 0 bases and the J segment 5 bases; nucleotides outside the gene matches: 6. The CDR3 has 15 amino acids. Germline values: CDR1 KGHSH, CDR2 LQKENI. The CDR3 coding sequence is TGTGCCAGCTCACCACCGGGACAGTGGTCTGAGACCCAGTACTTC. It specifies CASSPPGQWSETQYF.

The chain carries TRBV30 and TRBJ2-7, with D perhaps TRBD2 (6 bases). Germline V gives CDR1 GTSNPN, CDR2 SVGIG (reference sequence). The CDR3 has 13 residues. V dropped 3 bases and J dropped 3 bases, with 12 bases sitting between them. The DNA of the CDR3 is TGTGCCTGGAGCGGGACTCCCATCTACGAGCAGTACTTC. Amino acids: CAWSGTPIYEQYF.